Listed here are 15 T cell receptor beta chains from one sample, sequenced in a study of T-cell memory formation after mild COVID-19. Each CDR3 protein gets one entry after TCRdb re-called the 5' RACE reads with MiXCR. The sample holds a few hundred thousand distinct CDR3 sequences, around 24% seen once. Sequencing used PBMCs or a T cell subset sorted from them (not recorded which). The source is an adult woman who had mild COVID-19 (a few samples of this study predate the infection). Cell type and time point are not known.

This clonotype appeared a few times. The CDR3 loop is CASSAPDGSGGAVGPYNEQFF. The CDR3 nucleotides are TGCGCCAGCAGCGCACCTGATGGTAGCGGGGGGGCCGTTGGACCCTACAATGAGCAGTTCTTC. The chain combines TRBV5-1 with TRBJ2-1; 11 bases map to TRBD2. This CDR3 spans 21 amino acids. Unmatched junction bases numbered 20, after V lost 4 bases and J lost 2 bases. Germline assignment: CDR1 SGHRS and CDR2 YFSETQ.

This clonotype was counted only a few times. The V gene is TRBV15, the J gene TRBJ1-6, with D tentatively TRBD1 (6 bases). The CDR3 extends over 18 amino acids. Germline V lookup: CDR1 LNHNV, CDR2 YYDKDF (reference sequence). V was shortened by 0 bases and J by 7 bases, with 19 bases between the two germline ends. In DNA form, the CDR3 reads TGTGCCACCAGCAGAGATCCTCCCTACAGGGTGGGCAATTCACCCCTCCACTTT. Translation gives CATSRDPPYRVGNSPLHF.

DNA of the CDR3: TGCAGTGCTAGCCCTAAGACTAGCGGGAGGGCAGATACGCAGTATTTT. Its translation is CSASPKTSGRADTQYF. The chain links TRBV20-1 to TRBJ2-3; 14 nucleotides line up with TRBD2. There are 16 residues in the CDR3. The germline CDR1 and CDR2 sequences are DFQATT and SNEGSKA (reference sequence). Trimming removed 3 bases from V and 4 bases from J; junction bases left unmatched: 6.

This clonotype turned up a few times. The CDR3 loop reads CASSPWGLAGKNEQFF. The CDR3 coding sequence is TGTGCCAGCAGCCCATGGGGACTAGCGGGAAAGAATGAGCAGTTCTTC. The chain combines TRBV5-6 with TRBJ2-1; 13 nucleotides line up with TRBD2. There are 16 residues in the CDR3. CDR1 and CDR2 (germline): SGHDT, YYEEEE. After removal of 4 bases from V and 7 bases from J, the junction contained 8 bases not matched to a gene.

The count of this clonotype is one. The chain joins TRBV20-1 to TRBJ1-2; no firm D call. Per germline, CDR1 DFQATT and CDR2 SNEGSKA (reference sequence). CDR3 length: 14 residues. The V and J ends lost 5 bases and 5 bases respectively, with 18 bases between them. In DNA, the CDR3 is TGCAGTGCTCCTCCCACTGAACAGCGTTATGGCTACACCTTC. Translation: CSAPPTEQRYGYTF.

This clonotype has just a few counts. J is TRBJ2-1 and V is TRBV7-9, with 13 bases identical to TRBD2. The CDR3 has 15 amino acids. Losses at the gene ends were 5 bases for V and 12 bases for J; bases not matched to a gene: 10. The V gene's germline CDR1 is SEHNR and CDR2 FQNEAQ (reference sequence). The CDR3 protein is CASSPTGTSGNRQFF. CDR3 bases: TGTGCCAGCAGCCCAACCGGGACTAGCGGGAATCGGCAGTTCTTC.

V gene TRBV5-1 combines with J gene TRBJ1-6, with 12 bases lining up with TRBD1. The ends lost 0 bases at V and 8 bases at J; junction bases unmatched: 3. Germline-derived CDR1 and CDR2 are SGHRS and YFSETQ. This CDR3 has 16 amino acids. The CDR3 DNA reads as TGCGCCAGCAGCTTGGCCGGGACAGGGGGCCATTCACCCCTCCACTTT. Encoded protein: CASSLAGTGGHSPLHF.

This clonotype appeared a few times. The rearrangement links TRBV20-1 to TRBJ2-1; maybe TRBD2 (6 bases). V was clipped by 2 bases and J by 0 bases, with 14 bases between them. The CDR3 consists of 16 residues. Germline assignment: CDR1 DFQATT and CDR2 SNEGSKA (reference sequence). This chain's CDR3 is CSARKSGGISYNEQFF. CDR3 sequence (DNA): TGCAGTGCTAGAAAAAGTGGGGGGATCTCCTACAATGAGCAGTTCTTC.

This clonotype was observed a handful of times. CDR3 nucleotide sequence: TGCAGCGTTGAAGGGCAGCCCAATGAGCAGTTCTTC. It translates to CSVEGQPNEQFF. The V and J genes are TRBV29-1 and TRBJ2-1, with D unresolved. There are 12 residues in the CDR3. Looked up from germline, CDR1 is SQVTM and CDR2 is ANQGSEA. The germline V and J ends were trimmed by 1 base and 6 bases, with 7 bases remaining between them.

Many counts were recorded for this clonotype. V and J are TRBV27 and TRBJ2-2; 11 bases are shared with TRBD2. Germline V gives CDR1 MNHEY, CDR2 SMNVEV (reference sequence). Trimming took 6 bases from V and 7 from J; bases not matched to a gene: 4. The CDR3 has 14 residues. Here the CDR3 reads CASRLAGADGELFF. The CDR3 DNA reads TGTGCCAGCAGACTAGCGGGAGCGGACGGGGAGCTGTTTTTT.

This clonotype was observed a handful of times. This chain uses TRBV7-9 with TRBJ1-2; 8 nucleotides agree with TRBD1. This CDR3 contains 18 residues. The V gene's germline CDR1 is SEHNR and CDR2 FQNEAQ (reference sequence). With V trimmed by 4 bases and J by 3 bases, 16 bases remained unmatched. CDR3 amino acids: CASSSPLDRVRWDYGYTF. In DNA form, the CDR3 reads TGTGCCAGCAGCTCTCCCTTGGACAGGGTCAGGTGGGACTATGGCTACACCTTC.

This clonotype was seen a few times. The V and J genes are TRBV7-9 and TRBJ1-4, with D maybe TRBD1 (5 bases). CDR3 length: 14 residues. Trimming took off 6 bases at V and 5 bases at J, with 13 bases between the two ends. Germline V lookup: CDR1 SEHNR, CDR2 FQNEAQ (reference sequence). For the CDR3, the DNA is TGTGCCAGCAGTTTCGGGACCCCCAATGAAAAACTGTTTTTT. Translated: CASSFGTPNEKLFF.

This clonotype was counted between two and nine times. The V gene is TRBV7-9, the J gene TRBJ2-5, with TRBD2 matching over 7 bases. CDR1 and CDR2 (germline): SEHNR, FQNEAQ (reference sequence). Losses at the gene ends were 8 bases for V and 0 bases for J; bases not matched to a gene: 9. The CDR3 totals 15 residues. The CDR3 nucleotides are TGTGCCAGCCCGCCGGATGGGACTAACCAAGAGACCCAGTACTTC. It codes for CASPPDGTNQETQYF.

The chain recombines TRBV18 with TRBJ1-4, with D hard to call. Trimming cost V 3 bases and J 5 bases, with 4 bases left between them. The germline V gene has CDR1 KGHSH and CDR2 LQKENI. The CDR3 is made up of 12 amino acids. This CDR3 is CASSPSNEKLFF. DNA of the CDR3: TGTGCCAGCTCACCGTCGAATGAAAAACTGTTTTTT.

The chain uses TRBV23-1 and TRBJ2-7, with 9 bases matching TRBD1. TRBV23-1 belongs to the ORF category, with a function that is uncertain. Germline trimming cut 8 bases from V and 6 bases from J; bases unmatched to any gene: 11. The CDR3 sequence is 14 residues long. This CDR3 is CASSPDRGDCEQYF. In DNA form, the CDR3 reads TGCGCCAGCTCCCCAGACAGGGGGGACTGCGAGCAGTACTTC.